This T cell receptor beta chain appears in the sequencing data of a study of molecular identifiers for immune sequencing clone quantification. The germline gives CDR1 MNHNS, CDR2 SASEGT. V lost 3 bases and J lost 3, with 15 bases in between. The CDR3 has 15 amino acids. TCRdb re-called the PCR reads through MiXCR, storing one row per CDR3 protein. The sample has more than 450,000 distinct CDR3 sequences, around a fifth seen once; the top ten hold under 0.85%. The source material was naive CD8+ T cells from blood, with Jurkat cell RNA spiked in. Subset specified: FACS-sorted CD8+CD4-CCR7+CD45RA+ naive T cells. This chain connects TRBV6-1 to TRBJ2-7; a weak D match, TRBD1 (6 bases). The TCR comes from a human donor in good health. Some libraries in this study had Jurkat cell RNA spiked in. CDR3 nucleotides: TGTGCCAGCAGTGAGGGACACGGTTTGGTCTACGAGCAGTACTTC. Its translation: CASSEGHGLVYEQYF.